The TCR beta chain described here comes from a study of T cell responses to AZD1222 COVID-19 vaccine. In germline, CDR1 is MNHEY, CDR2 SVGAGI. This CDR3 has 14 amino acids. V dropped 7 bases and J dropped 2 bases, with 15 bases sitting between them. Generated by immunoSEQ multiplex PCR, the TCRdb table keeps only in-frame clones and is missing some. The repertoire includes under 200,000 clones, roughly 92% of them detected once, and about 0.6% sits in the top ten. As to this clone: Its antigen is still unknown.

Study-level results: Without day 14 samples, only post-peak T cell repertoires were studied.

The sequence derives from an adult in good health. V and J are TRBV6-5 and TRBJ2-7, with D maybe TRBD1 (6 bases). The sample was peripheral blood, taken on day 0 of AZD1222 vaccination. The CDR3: CASIRVDRPYEQYF. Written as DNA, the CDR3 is TGTGCCAGCATTCGGGTCGACAGGCCCTACGAGCAGTACTTC.